This is a list of T cell receptor beta chains from one sample in a study of tumor-infiltrating lymphocytes in localized non-small cell lung cancer. TCRdb keeps only in-frame clones here, not all; method: immunoSEQ multiplex PCR. Seen here are 10,000 to 15,000 clones, 86% observed once, and the top ten hold more than 8%. The sequenced material came from lung tumor tissue. These receptors were obtained from a human donor with non-small cell lung cancer. CDR3s include the opening cysteine and the closing phenylalanine or tryptophan. A D gene is named only where the DNA matches it firmly. Expanded clones are given a class, and other clones once, few, many or no size at all.

NA	TRBV5-1	NA	TRBJ2-5	CASSLDGAQETQYF	TGCGCCAGCAGCTTGGATGGGGCCCAAGAGACCCAGTACTTC
NA	TRBV25-1	few	TRBJ2-1	CASSEQEGTPSQFF	TGTGCCAGCAGTGAACAGGAGGGGACTCCCTCACAGTTCTTC
NA	TRBV7-9	NA	TRBJ1-1	CASRPRVMDTEAFF	TGTGCCAGCAGGCCCAGGGTTATGGACACTGAAGCTTTCTTT
TRBD2	TRBV27	NA	TRBJ2-1	CASSFTGLAGGWFF	TGTGCCAGCAGTTTCACGGGACTAGCGGGAGGATGGTTCTTC
NA	TRBV19	NA	TRBJ1-3	CASSMTGQVGNTIYF	TGTGCCAGTAGTATGACGGGGCAGGTTGGAAACACCATATATTTT
NA	TRBV7-9	NA	TRBJ1-2	CASSFADRAYGYTF	TGTGCCAGCAGCTTCGCGGACCGTGCCTATGGCTACACCTTC
NA	TRBV5-1	NA	TRBJ1-2	CARGGINYGYTF	TGCGCCAGGGGTGGGATTAACTATGGCTACACCTTC
NA	TRBV4-2	once	TRBJ1-5	CASSQEGAGVWNQPQHF	TGTGCCAGCAGCCAAGAAGGGGCAGGGGTCTGGAATCAGCCCCAGCATTTT
NA	TRBV5-1	NA	TRBJ2-1	CASSLKDSLLSYNEQFF	TGCGCCAGCAGCTTAAAGGACTCCCTACTCTCCTACAATGAGCAGTTCTTC
NA	TRBV2	NA	TRBJ1-4	CASKTTGLPTNEKLFF	TGTGCCAGCAAGACAACGGGGCTACCAACTAATGAAAAACTGTTTTTT
NA	TRBV5-1	few	TRBJ1-1	CASSLEVSSTEAFF	TGCGCCAGCAGCTTGGAGGTCTCCAGCACTGAAGCTTTCTTT
TRBD2	TRBV6-4	NA	TRBJ2-2	CASSGTSGSGEELFF	TGTGCCAGCAGTGGTACTAGCGGGAGCGGAGAGGAGCTGTTTTTT
NA	TRBV15	NA	TRBJ1-4	CATSRESPETWEKLFF	TGTGCCACCAGCAGAGAGTCCCCAGAAACTTGGGAAAAACTGTTTTTT
NA	TRBV11-1	NA	TRBJ2-7	CASSYGGPYEQYF	TGTGCCAGCAGCTACGGGGGACCCTACGAGCAGTACTTC
TRBD1	TRBV18	few	TRBJ1-4	CASSTGQGAANEKLFF	TGTGCCAGCTCAACCGGACAGGGGGCTGCTAATGAAAAACTGTTTTTT
NA	TRBV7-9	few	TRBJ2-7	CASSFTGGYEQYF	TGTGCCAGCAGCTTCACGGGCGGATACGAGCAGTACTTC
TRBD1	TRBV10-3	NA	TRBJ2-1	CAIRGQGVNDEQFF	TGTGCCATCAGGGGACAGGGGGTGAACGATGAGCAGTTCTTC
NA	TRBV5-5	NA	TRBJ1-4	CASSFQGLNEKLFF	TGTGCCAGCAGCTTCCAGGGATTGAATGAAAAACTGTTTTTT
TRBD1	TRBV10-2	NA	TRBJ2-5	CASSDMGQGARETQYF	TGCGCCAGCAGTGATATGGGACAGGGGGCTCGAGAGACCCAGTACTTC
NA	TRBV6-4	NA	TRBJ2-6	CASSAGPGANVLTF	TGTGCCAGCAGCGCAGGGCCGGGGGCCAACGTCCTGACTTTC